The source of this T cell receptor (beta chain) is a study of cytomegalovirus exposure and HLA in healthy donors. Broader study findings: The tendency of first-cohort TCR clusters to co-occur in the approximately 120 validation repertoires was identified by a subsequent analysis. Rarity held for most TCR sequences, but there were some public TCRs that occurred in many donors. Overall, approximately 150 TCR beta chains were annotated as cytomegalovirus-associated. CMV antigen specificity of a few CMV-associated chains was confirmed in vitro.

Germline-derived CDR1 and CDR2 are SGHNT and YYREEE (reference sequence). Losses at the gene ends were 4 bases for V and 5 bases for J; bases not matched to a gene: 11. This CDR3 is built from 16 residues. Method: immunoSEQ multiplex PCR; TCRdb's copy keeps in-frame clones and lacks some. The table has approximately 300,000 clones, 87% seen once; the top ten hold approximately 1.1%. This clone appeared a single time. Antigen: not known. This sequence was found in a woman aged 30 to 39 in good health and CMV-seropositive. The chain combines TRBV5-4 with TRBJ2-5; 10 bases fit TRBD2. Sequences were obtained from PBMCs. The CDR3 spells CASSPGLADSGETQYF. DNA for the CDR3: TGTGCCAGCAGCCCCGGACTAGCGGACTCTGGGGAGACCCAGTACTTC.